Reported below is one T cell receptor (beta chain). Its antigen is currently not known. Base-call qualities are not available, and no considerably larger clone is one nucleotide away. V gives up 2 bases and J gives up 0 bases, and the segment between their germline ends measures 8 bases. The CDR3, cysteine through phenylalanine, is 14 amino acids long. Of the read, only the CDR3 DNA is kept; its 42 bases are in frame from base 1. The CDR1 and CDR2 encoded by the germline V gene (reference sequence) are MNHEY and SMNVEV. This specimen comes from a study of shared clonotypes between healthy human individuals (dated by TCRdb to 2020 to 2021). For the wider study: The cohort included three men and a couple of women between 18 and 49 years of age. For each donor, CD4 naive and CD4 memory were each run on three plates, CD8 naive on two plates, and CD8 memory on one plate. Blood TCR repertoires of about 5 healthy adults were deeply sequenced to estimate repertoire size and the extent of clonotype sharing between individuals. Libraries were prepared and TCR repertoires were sequenced by different laboratories using diverse techniques, in order to increase sequencing depth and limit assay-specific biases. Per donor, leukapheresis produced somewhere between about 0.8 and 9.5 billion PBMCs. Beyond this particular receptor, the publication reports: Across a handful of donors, roughly 5.4% of naive CD4, 3% to 4% of naive CD8, roughly 2.2% of memory CD4, and under 0.45% of memory CD8 clonotypes were shared. Naive subsets generally had larger estimated clonotype richness than memory subsets did. Pairwise subsampling indicated that sequencing depth was expected to affect the degree of clonotype sharing among donors. Sampling was restricted to blood, and TCR repertoires in tissue are likely to differ from TCR repertoires in blood. Incomplete sequencing was indicated by rarefaction of sorted-subset datasets, despite the large sequencing depth. Because the study included only a small number of donors, the genetic and exposure-history diversity represented was limited. Clonotypes shared by all four sorted-subset donors showed higher generation probabilities than non-shared clonotypes.

CD8 naive samples consisted of CD45RO-negative cells that were positively selected for CCR7, yielding a CD45RA+CCR7+ population without TemRA cells. Donors were healthy HIV-negative adults with no recently reported acute infections or vaccinations. Every donor was a Caucasian adult residing in Nashville, Tennessee, USA. Blood was obtained by leukapheresis, after which PBMCs were separated by Ficoll-Histopaque density gradient centrifugation and cryopreserved in liquid nitrogen vapor phase. Purity and quantity of every magnetically sorted T cell population were checked by analytical flow cytometry. Genomic DNA was isolated from every sorted fraction and measured by UV absorbance on a Nanodrop 2000c. Using the deep immunoSEQ assay, TCR CDR3 regions were amplified from genomic DNA by multiplex PCR. For each cell subset, the extracted genomic DNA was distributed evenly across all wells of several immunoSEQ 96-well plates, and each plate served as one replicate. Each replicate PCR for sorted subsets received about 180 ng genomic DNA, equal to about 29,000 T cell genomes. Purified libraries were measured with a Qubit 3.0 fluorometer, size-checked on a Bioanalyzer 2100, and measured again with the KAPA Library Quantification kit. Every immunoSEQ 96-well plate was sequenced on a dedicated single-read 150-cycle Illumina NextSeq 550 flow cell. On the authors' methods: Because only junctional sequences without quality scores were contained in the immunoSEQ output, filtering matching that applied to full-length reads could not be performed. Sequences were annotated with PyIR, a Python wrapper for IgBLAST v1.9, and V/J genes and CDR3 were assigned using IMGT germline references. Any read was removed if the V/J assignment was weak (E-value above 1e-6), the CDR3 was missing, or the read contained stop codons, out-of-frame junctions, or ambiguous translated residues. V3J clonotypes were defined as sequences sharing the same inferred V gene, J gene, and CDR3 amino acid sequence. The percentage overlap between two repertoires was calculated by dividing the number of shared unique clonotypes by the size of the smaller repertoire. Richness of each repertoire was evaluated using RTK rarefaction, the Chao1 estimator, and Recon v2.1 estimates of unobserved clonotypes. OLGA was used to compute generation probabilities for all TCRbeta clonotypes that the gDNA method yielded from a handful of donors. This is the immuneACCESS table as TCRdb keeps it, with only in-frame sequences that have V and J called. A part of the clones is gone; compared with another copy, unresolved V genes explain less than half, and the rest is unexplained. The V and J calls and clone size were taken over from that table, and D and trimming were inferred from the DNA. This sample has over 2 million clones in its table, and about 94% of those were observed once. 0.85% to 1.3% of the sample is taken by the ten largest.

The chain couples TRBV27 to TRBJ2-7, with no confidently assigned D gene. The sample taken for sequencing was naive CD8+ T cells sorted from blood. The sample's cell subset or site label is to be understood as: CD45RA+CCR7+. The receptor's source is a man younger than 35 in good health. The DNA reads as follows: TGTGCCAGCAGTTTAGGGTTTAGCTCCTACGAGCAGTACTTC. Protein translation: CASSLGFSSYEQYF.